This T cell receptor beta chain emerged from a study of blood T cell repertoires in COVID-19. The overall study: COVID-19 samples from acute and convalescent phases originated in the United States, Italy and Spain.

Assay: immunoSEQ multiplex PCR; the TCRdb copy retains only in-frame clones and omits some. The sample yields under 250,000 clones, approximately 88% seen once. V lost 0 bases and J lost 5; bases outside the gene matches: 4. The CDR3 is made up of 16 amino acids. CDR1 LNHDA and CDR2 SQIVND come from the germline V gene (reference sequence). Enrolled during active infection, Seattle patients were then followed longitudinally. The sequencing input was peripheral blood. This TCR came from a woman aged 25 to 39 with COVID-19, enrolled during active disease. The chain carries TRBV19 and TRBJ1-6; 7 bases line up with TRBD1. The CDR3 nucleotides are TGTGCCAGTAGTATAGACAAGACAGGGAATAATTCACCCCTCCACTTT. It yields the protein CASSIDKTGNNSPLHF.